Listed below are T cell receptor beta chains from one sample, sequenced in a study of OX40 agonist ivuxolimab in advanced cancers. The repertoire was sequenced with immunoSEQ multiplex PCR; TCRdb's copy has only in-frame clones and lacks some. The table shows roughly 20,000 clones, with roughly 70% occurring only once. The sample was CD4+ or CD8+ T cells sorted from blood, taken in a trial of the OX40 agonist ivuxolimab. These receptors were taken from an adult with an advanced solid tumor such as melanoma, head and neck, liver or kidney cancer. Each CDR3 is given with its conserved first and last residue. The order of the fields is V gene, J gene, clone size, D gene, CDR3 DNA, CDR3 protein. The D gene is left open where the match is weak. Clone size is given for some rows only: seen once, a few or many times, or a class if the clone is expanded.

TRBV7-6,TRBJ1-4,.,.,TGTGCCAGCAGCGCGGACAGTTATAATGAAAAACTGTTTTTT,CASSADSYNEKLFF
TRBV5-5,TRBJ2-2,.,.,TGTGCCAGCAGTCTGACTCAGGGAAGGGTGAGCGGGGAGCTGTTTTTT,CASSLTQGRVSGELFF
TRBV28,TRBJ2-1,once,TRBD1,TGTGCCAGCACCGAGGGACAGGGCCTCTACAATGAGCAGTTCTTC,CASTEGQGLYNEQFF
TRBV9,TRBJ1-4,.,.,TGTGCCAGCAGCGTAGCTACGGATGAAAAACTGTTTTTT,CASSVATDEKLFF
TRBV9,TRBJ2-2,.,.,TGTGCCAGCAGCGTAGACCCAGGGTGGTCCGGGGAGCTGTTTTTT,CASSVDPGWSGELFF
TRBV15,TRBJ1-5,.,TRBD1,TGTGCCACCACTCCAGGGGGAATCAATCAGCCCCAGCATTTT,CATTPGGINQPQHF
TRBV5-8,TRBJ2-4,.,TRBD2,TGTGCCAGCAGCTTGAGGTCTAGCGGGAGTGTAAACATTCAGTACTTC,CASSLRSSGSVNIQYF
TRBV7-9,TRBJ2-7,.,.,TGTGCCAGCAGCTCACAAGGCCGCAGCCCCTACGAGCAGTACTTC,CASSSQGRSPYEQYF
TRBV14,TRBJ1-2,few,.,TGTGCCAGCAGCCTAGACGTGAGGGGTATCTATGGCTACACCTTC,CASSLDVRGIYGYTF
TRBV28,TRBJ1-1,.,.,TGTGCCAGCAGTTTACAGACACAGAGGACGAACACTGAAGCTTTCTTT,CASSLQTQRTNTEAFF
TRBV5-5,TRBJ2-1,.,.,TGTGCCAGCAGCTTGGGGGGAGCAGGGTACAATGAGCAGTTCTTC,CASSLGGAGYNEQFF
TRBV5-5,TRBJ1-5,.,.,TGTGCCAGCAGCTTCACAACGAGTTCTAATCAGCCCCAGCATTTT,CASSFTTSSNQPQHF
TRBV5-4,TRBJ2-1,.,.,TGTGCCAGCAGCTTGGGAGGATATGAGCAGTTCTTC,CASSLGGYEQFF
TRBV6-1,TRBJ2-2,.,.,TGTGCCAGCAGTGAACGGATAGGGCTAGCAGCTATCGGGGAGCTGTTTTTT,CASSERIGLAAIGELFF
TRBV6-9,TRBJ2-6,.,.,TGTGCCAGCAGTCGAACGGGGGCCAACGTCCTGACTTTC,CASSRTGANVLTF
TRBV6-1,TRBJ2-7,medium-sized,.,TGTGCCAGCAGTGAACGGGCGGAGAGCTCCTACGAGCAGTACTTC,CASSERAESSYEQYF
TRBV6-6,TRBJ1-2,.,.,TGTGCCAGCAGTTACTCGAATGATTGGGGCTACACCTTC,CASSYSNDWGYTF
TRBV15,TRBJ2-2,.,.,TGTGCCACCAGCGGCGACACCGGGGAGCTGTTTTTT,CATSGDTGELFF
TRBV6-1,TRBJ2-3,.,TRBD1,TGTGCCAGCAGTGGAATGGGGGACAGGCACCTAGATACGCAGTATTTT,CASSGMGDRHLDTQYF
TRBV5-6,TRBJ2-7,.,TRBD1,TGTGCCAGCAGCTTGGGGGACAGCTACTCCTACGAGCAGTACTTC,CASSLGDSYSYEQYF
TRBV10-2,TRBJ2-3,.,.,TGCGCCAGCAGTGACCCCCCGTTGGGCACAGATACGCAGTATTTT,CASSDPPLGTDTQYF
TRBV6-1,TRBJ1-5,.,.,TGTGCCAGCAGTGAACCTTATAGCAATCAGCCCCAGCATTTT,CASSEPYSNQPQHF
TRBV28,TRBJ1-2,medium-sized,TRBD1,TGTGCCAGCAGTGTACAGGGGGAAGGGATCTATGGCTACACCTTC,CASSVQGEGIYGYTF
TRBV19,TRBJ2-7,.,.,TGTGCCAGTAGTATGGGGCACTCCTACGAGCAGTACTTC,CASSMGHSYEQYF
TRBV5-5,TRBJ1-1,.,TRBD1,TGTGCCAGCAGCTCAGACAGGGGGAACACTGAAGCTTTCTTT,CASSSDRGNTEAFF